A selection of T cell receptor beta chains follows, all from one sample in a study of blood T cell repertoires in COVID-19. Libraries were prepared by immunoSEQ multiplex PCR; TCRdb keeps only in-frame clonotypes and omits some of them. This table holds approximately 180,000 clones, around 90% found once. Sequences were obtained from peripheral blood. All receptors come from a human donor in a cohort sampled during active COVID-19. CDR3s include the opening cysteine and the closing phenylalanine or tryptophan. Fields, in order: V gene, J gene, D gene, clone size, CDR3 protein, CDR3 DNA. The D gene is left open where the match is weak. Part of the rows lack a size; the others show once, few, many or a class for expanded clones.

TRBV7-2	TRBJ2-7	TRBD1	.	CASSPDRGLYEQYF	TGTGCCAGCAGTCCTGACAGGGGGCTTTACGAGCAGTACTTC
TRBV6-5	TRBJ1-1	.	.	CASIRQGRNTEAFF	TGTGCCAGCATCCGGCAGGGGAGGAACACTGAAGCTTTCTTT
TRBV7-2	TRBJ1-2	TRBD1	.	CASSSKPRGTNYGYTF	TGTGCCAGCAGCTCAAAACCCAGGGGGACTAACTATGGCTACACCTTC
TRBV18	TRBJ1-6	.	.	CASSPWVGVSPLHF	TGTGCCAGCTCCCCATGGGTCGGGGTTTCACCCCTCCACTTT
TRBV5-4	TRBJ1-1	.	once	CASSLARDTNTEAFF	TGTGCCAGCAGCTTGGCTAGGGACACAAACACTGAAGCTTTCTTT
TRBV4-1	TRBJ2-5	.	.	CASSQGTARYQETQYF	TGCGCCAGCAGCCAAGGGACAGCCCGGTACCAAGAGACCCAGTACTTC
TRBV19	TRBJ2-7	.	.	CASTYHSNEQYF	TGTGCCAGCACTTACCACAGCAACGAGCAGTACTTC
TRBV4-1	TRBJ1-2	TRBD1	many	CASSQEVQGDLVATF	TGCGCCAGCAGCCAAGAGGTACAGGGGGACTTGGTCGCCACCTTC
TRBV19	TRBJ1-3	.	few	CASSIGRTGNTIYF	TGTGCCAGTAGTATTGGGCGAACTGGAAACACCATATATTTT
TRBV4-1	TRBJ1-1	.	.	CASSQDLDRTEAFF	TGCGCCAGCAGCCAAGACCTAGACAGGACGGAAGCTTTCTTT
TRBV27	TRBJ1-1	TRBD1	.	CASSLTTRDRGGTEAFF	TGTGCCAGCAGTTTGACAACTAGAGACAGGGGGGGCACTGAAGCTTTCTTT
TRBV27	TRBJ1-5	.	.	CASREGVSNQPQHF	TGTGCCAGCCGGGAGGGGGTTAGCAATCAGCCCCAGCATTTT
TRBV7-9	TRBJ2-7	.	once	CASSITYEQYF	TGTGCCAGCAGCATCACCTACGAGCAGTACTTC
TRBV28	TRBJ2-7	TRBD1	.	CASSQGTGQLYEQYF	TGTGCCAGCAGCCAAGGGACAGGGCAATTGTACGAGCAGTACTTC
TRBV30	TRBJ1-1	TRBD1	.	CAWRVSGGAFF	TGTGCCTGGAGAGTATCAGGGGGAGCTTTCTTT
TRBV4-1	TRBJ2-1	.	.	CASSPYGGDSSYNEQFF	TGCGCCAGCAGCCCCTACGGGGGGGACAGCTCCTACAATGAGCAGTTCTTC
TRBV5-1	TRBJ1-5	.	.	CASSPGGAGINQPQHF	TGCGCCAGCAGCCCGGGGGGGGCAGGAATCAATCAGCCCCAGCATTTT
TRBV5-4	TRBJ2-1	TRBD2	.	CASKGGTGGEQFF	TGTGCCAGCAAGGGAGGGACGGGCGGTGAGCAGTTCTTC
TRBV30	TRBJ2-7	.	.	CAWSPRTSLEQYF	TGTGCCTGGAGTCCCCGGACAAGCCTCGAGCAGTACTTC
TRBV9	TRBJ1-4	.	.	CASSWGGPNEKLFF	TGTGCCAGCAGCTGGGGGGGACCAAATGAAAAACTGTTTTTT
TRBV29-1	TRBJ2-7	.	.	CSATGFAYEQYF	TGCAGCGCAACAGGGTTTGCCTACGAGCAGTACTTC
TRBV29-1	TRBJ1-1	.	.	CSVAGGVAAAFF	TGCAGCGTTGCGGGAGGGGTGGCTGCGGCTTTCTTT
TRBV7-2	TRBJ1-5	.	.	CASSLGRGNQPQHF	TGTGCCAGCAGCTTAGGACGGGGCAATCAGCCCCAGCATTTT
TRBV4-3	TRBJ2-7	TRBD1	.	CASSQAGVPGQAQEQYF	TGCGCCAGCAGCCAAGCAGGAGTCCCAGGACAGGCTCAAGAGCAGTACTTC
TRBV7-6	TRBJ2-2	TRBD2	.	CASSLGLAGGSNTGELFF	TGTGCCAGCAGCCTTGGTCTAGCGGGGGGATCGAACACCGGGGAGCTGTTTTTT
TRBV2	TRBJ2-5	TRBD2	.	CASSLSGGETQYF	TGTGCCAGCAGTCTGAGCGGGGGCGAGACCCAGTACTTC
TRBV11-2	TRBJ2-3	.	.	CASSHPDLVDTQYF	TGTGCCAGCAGCCATCCTGACTTAGTGGATACGCAGTATTTT
TRBV5-1	TRBJ2-1	.	.	CASSPGVGLRNEQFF	TGCGCCAGCTCTCCGGGGGTAGGGTTGCGAAATGAGCAGTTCTTC
TRBV5-4	TRBJ1-1	.	.	CASSLDPGNTEAFF	TGTGCCAGCAGCTTGGATCCAGGGAACACTGAAGCTTTCTTT